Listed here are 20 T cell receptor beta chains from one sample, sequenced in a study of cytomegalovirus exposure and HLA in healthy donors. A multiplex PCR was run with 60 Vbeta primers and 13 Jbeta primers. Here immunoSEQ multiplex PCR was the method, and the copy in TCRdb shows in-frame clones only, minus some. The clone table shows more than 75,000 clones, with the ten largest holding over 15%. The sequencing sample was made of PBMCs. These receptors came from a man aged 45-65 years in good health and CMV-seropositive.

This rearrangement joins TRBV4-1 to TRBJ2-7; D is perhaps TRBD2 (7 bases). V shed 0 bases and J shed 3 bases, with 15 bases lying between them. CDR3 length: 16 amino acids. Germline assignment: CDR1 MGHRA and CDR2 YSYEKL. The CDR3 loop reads CASSQEGGATDYEQYF. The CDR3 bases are TGCGCCAGCAGCCAAGAAGGGGGGGCGACCGACTACGAGCAGTACTTC.

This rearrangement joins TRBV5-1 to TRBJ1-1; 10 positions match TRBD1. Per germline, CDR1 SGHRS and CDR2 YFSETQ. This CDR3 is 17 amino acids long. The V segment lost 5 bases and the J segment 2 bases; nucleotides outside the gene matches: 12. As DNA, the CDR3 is TGCGCCAGCAGAGAGAAGGGGACAGGGGATTTAAACACTGAAGCTTTCTTT. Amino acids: CASREKGTGDLNTEAFF.

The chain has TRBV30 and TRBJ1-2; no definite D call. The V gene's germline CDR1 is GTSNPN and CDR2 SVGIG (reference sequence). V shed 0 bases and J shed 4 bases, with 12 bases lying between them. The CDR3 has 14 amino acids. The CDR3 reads CAWSVGLVTYGYTF. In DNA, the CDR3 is TGTGCCTGGAGTGTAGGACTAGTGACCTATGGCTACACCTTC.

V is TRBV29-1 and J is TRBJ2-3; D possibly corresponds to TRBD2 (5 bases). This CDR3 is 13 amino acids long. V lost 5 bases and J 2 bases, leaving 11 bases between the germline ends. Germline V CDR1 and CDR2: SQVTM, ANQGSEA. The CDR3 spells CSVRRGTTDTQYF. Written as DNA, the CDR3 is TGCAGCGTTCGACGGGGAACCACAGATACGCAGTATTTT.

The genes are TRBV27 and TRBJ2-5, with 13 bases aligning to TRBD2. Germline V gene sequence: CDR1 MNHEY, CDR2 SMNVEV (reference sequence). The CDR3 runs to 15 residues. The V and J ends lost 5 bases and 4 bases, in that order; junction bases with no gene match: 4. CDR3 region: CASSPRTSGRETQYF. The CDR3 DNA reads TGTGCCAGCAGTCCGCGGACTAGCGGGAGAGAGACCCAGTACTTC.

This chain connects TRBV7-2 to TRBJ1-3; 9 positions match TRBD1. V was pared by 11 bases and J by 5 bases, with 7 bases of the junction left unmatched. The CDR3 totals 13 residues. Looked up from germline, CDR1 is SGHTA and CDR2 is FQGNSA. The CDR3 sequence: CAVQGAVRNTIYF. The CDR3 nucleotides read TGTGCCGTACAGGGGGCAGTAAGAAACACCATATATTTT. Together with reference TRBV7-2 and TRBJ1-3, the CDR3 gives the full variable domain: GAGVSQSPSNKVTEKGKDVELRCDPISGHTALYWYRQSLGQGLEFLIYFQGNSAPDKSGLPSDRFSAERTGGSVSTLTIQRTQQEDSAVYLCAVQGAVRNTIYFGEGSWLTVV.

In nucleotides, the CDR3 is TGTGCCATCAGGGGGACAGACAACCTCTATGGCTACACCTTC. This gives the protein CAIRGTDNLYGYTF. This chain joins TRBV10-3 and TRBJ1-2; 7 nucleotides match TRBD1. The length of the CDR3 is 14 residues. Germline values: CDR1 ENHRY, CDR2 SYGVKD. Germline trimming cut 6 bases from V and 4 bases from J; bases unmatched to any gene: 8.

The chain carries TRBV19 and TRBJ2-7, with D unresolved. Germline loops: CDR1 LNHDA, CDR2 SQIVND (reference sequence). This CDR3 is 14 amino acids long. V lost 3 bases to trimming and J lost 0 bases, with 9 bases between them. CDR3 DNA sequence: TGTGCCAGTAGTATTTTAGCCAGCTCCTACGAGCAGTACTTC. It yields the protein CASSILASSYEQYF.

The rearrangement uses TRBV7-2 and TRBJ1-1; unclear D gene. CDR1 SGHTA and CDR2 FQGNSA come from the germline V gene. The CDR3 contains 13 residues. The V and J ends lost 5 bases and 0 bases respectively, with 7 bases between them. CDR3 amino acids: CASSTQMNTEAFF. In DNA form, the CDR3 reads TGTGCCAGCAGCACACAGATGAACACTGAAGCTTTCTTT.

CDR3 DNA: TGTGCCTGGAGTGCGATGGCGGGAGGGAGCTCTGGGGCCAACGTCCTGACTTTC. It encodes CAWSAMAGGSSGANVLTF. This rearrangement joins TRBV30 to TRBJ2-6, with TRBD2 matching over 9 bases. Trimming removed 1 base from V and 0 bases from J; junction bases left unmatched: 7. CDR3 size: 18 residues. Per the germline V gene, CDR1 is GTSNPN and CDR2 is SVGIG (reference sequence).

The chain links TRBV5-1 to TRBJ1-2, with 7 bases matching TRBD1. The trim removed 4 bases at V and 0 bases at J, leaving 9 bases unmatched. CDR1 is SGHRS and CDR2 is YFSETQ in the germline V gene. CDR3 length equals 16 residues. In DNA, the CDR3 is TGCGCCAGCAGCCCGGACAGGTTATTCCCTAACTATGGCTACACCTTC. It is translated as CASSPDRLFPNYGYTF.

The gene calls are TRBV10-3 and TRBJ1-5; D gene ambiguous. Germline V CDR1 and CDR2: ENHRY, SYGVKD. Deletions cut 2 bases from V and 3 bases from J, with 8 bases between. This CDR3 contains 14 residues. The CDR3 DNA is TGTGCCATCAGTGAGAGTCTAAACAATCAGCCCCAGCATTTT. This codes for CAISESLNNQPQHF.

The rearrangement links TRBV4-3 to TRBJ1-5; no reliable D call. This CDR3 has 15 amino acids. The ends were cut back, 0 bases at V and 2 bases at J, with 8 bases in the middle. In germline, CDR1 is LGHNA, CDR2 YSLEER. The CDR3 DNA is TGCGCCAGCAGCCAAGATCGGGGTCGCAATCAGCCCCAGCATTTT. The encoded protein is CASSQDRGRNQPQHF.

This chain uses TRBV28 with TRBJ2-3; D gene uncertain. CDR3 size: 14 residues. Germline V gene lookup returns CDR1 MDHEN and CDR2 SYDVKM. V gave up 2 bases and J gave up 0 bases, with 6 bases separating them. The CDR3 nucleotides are TGTGCCAGCAGTTTAATAGATAGCACAGATACGCAGTATTTT. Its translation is CASSLIDSTDTQYF.

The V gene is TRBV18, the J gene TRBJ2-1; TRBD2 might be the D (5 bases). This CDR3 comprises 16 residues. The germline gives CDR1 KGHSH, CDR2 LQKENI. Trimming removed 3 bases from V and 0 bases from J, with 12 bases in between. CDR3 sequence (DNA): TGTGCCAGCTCACCGCAGAGCGGTAGCTCCTACAATGAGCAGTTCTTC. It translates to CASSPQSGSSYNEQFF.

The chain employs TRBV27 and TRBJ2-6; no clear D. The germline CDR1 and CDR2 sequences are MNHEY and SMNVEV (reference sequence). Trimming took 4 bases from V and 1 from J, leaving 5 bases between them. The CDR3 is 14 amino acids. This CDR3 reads CASSWASGANVLTF. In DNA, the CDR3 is TGTGCCAGCAGTTGGGCATCTGGGGCCAACGTCCTGACTTTC.

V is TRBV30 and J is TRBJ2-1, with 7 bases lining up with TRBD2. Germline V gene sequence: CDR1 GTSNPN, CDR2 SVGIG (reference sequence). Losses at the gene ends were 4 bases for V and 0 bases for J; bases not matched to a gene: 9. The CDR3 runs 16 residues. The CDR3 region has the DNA TGTGCCTGGACCCCCAGCGGGAAGAGCTCCTACAATGAGCAGTTCTTC. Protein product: CAWTPSGKSSYNEQFF.

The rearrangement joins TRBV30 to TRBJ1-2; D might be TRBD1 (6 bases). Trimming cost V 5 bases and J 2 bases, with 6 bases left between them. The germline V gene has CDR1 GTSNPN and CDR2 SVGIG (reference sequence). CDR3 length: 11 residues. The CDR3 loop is CAWDRNYGYTF. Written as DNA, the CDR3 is TGTGCCTGGGACAGGAACTATGGCTACACCTTC.

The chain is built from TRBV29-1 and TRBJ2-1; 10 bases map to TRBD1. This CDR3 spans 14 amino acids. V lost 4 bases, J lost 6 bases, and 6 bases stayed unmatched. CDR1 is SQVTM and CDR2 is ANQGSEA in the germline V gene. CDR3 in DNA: TGCAGCGTTGTTGGGGACAGGGGAGTCAATGAGCAGTTCTTC. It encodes CSVVGDRGVNEQFF.

CDR3 amino acids: CASSYSSGPEAFF. CDR3 DNA sequence: TGTGCCAGCAGTTACTCGAGCGGCCCTGAAGCTTTCTTT. V is TRBV6-6 and J is TRBJ1-1; D is undetermined. The ends were cut back, 0 bases at V and 6 bases at J, with 8 bases in the middle. CDR1 and CDR2 (germline): MNHNY, SVGAGI (reference sequence). The CDR3 has 13 residues.